The T cell receptor (beta chain) under discussion was sequenced for a study of T cell changes during pregnancy in multiple sclerosis. The CDR3 sequence is 16 residues long. Germline V gives CDR1 SGHVS, CDR2 FQNEAQ. The V and J ends lost 2 bases and 4 bases, in that order; junction bases with no gene match: 6. Using immunoSEQ multiplex PCR, the repertoire was profiled, and TCRdb retains in-frame clones only, with some absent. The data show more than 40,000 clones, approximately 94% seen once. The genes are TRBV7-8 and TRBJ2-2, with 8 bases matching TRBD2. This specimen was CD4+ T cells from peripheral blood mononuclear cells, taken in the second trimester of pregnancy. This clonotype was sampled from a female donor with multiple sclerosis, enrolled in a pregnancy study. The chain's CDR3 is CASSLPLAAGTGELFF. The CDR3 DNA follows: TGTGCCAGCAGCTTACCACTAGCGGCGGGCACCGGGGAGCTGTTTTTT.